The 28 T cell receptor beta chains given below trace back to one sample, sequenced in a study of cytomegalovirus exposure and HLA in healthy donors. In the PCR, 60 Vbeta and 13 Jbeta primers were used. Measured with immunoSEQ multiplex PCR; TCRdb has only the in-frame clones, and not every one. The table has more than 90,000 clones, approximately 85% seen once. The sample taken for sequencing was PBMCs. These receptors came from a young man in good health and CMV-seronegative.

The V and J genes are TRBV6-6 and TRBJ1-5; the D is unclear. Trimming left V 0 bases short and J 0 bases short, with 3 bases between. Germline CDR1 reads MNHNY; CDR2 reads SVGAGI (reference sequence). The CDR3 is 14 residues long. The CDR3 nucleotides are TGTGCCAGCAGTTACTCTTATAGCAATCAGCCCCAGCATTTT. Its protein product is CASSYSYSNQPQHF.

The chain links TRBV18 to TRBJ2-1; TRBD2 aligns across 10 bases. In germline, CDR1 is KGHSH, CDR2 LQKENI. V gave up 2 bases and J gave up 7 bases; unmatched junction bases: 5. CDR3 length equals 15 residues. Here the CDR3 reads CASSPKAGGPNEQFF. CDR3 nucleotide sequence: TGTGCCAGCTCACCAAAAGCGGGAGGGCCAAATGAGCAGTTCTTC.

CDR3 region: CASSPTGQETQYF. The CDR3 DNA reads TGTGCCAGCAGCCCTACAGGACAAGAGACCCAGTACTTC. This chain links TRBV7-9 with TRBJ2-5; D is possibly TRBD1 (5 bases). The CDR3 consists of 13 residues. V was trimmed by 5 bases and J by 2 bases, leaving 9 bases between them. Germline V gene sequence: CDR1 SEHNR, CDR2 FQNEAQ (reference sequence).

The CDR3 region is CAGSEGGRVVEQFF. CDR3 nucleotide sequence: TGTGCCGGGTCAGAAGGGGGGAGGGTTGTTGAGCAGTTCTTC. V gene TRBV10-3 combines with J gene TRBJ2-1; D is possibly TRBD2 (7 bases). V was clipped by 11 bases and J by 9 bases, with 23 bases between them. The germline V gene encodes CDR1 ENHRY and CDR2 SYGVKD. This CDR3 is 14 amino acids long.

The gene calls are TRBV30 and TRBJ2-5; TRBD1 agrees at 10 bases. CDR1 and CDR2 from the germline V gene are GTSNPN and SVGIG (reference sequence). CDR3 length equals 14 residues. J lost 4 bases, V lost 4 bases, and 6 bases had no gene match. The CDR3 DNA reads TGTGCCTGGAATTTACGACAGGGGGCAGAGACCCAGTACTTC. It specifies CAWNLRQGAETQYF.

V gene TRBV21-1 combines with J gene TRBJ2-5; the DNA was not compared with TRBD1, the D call given in the table. TRBV21-1 is described as a pseudogene. The CDR3 totals 15 residues. This CDR3 is CASSWRIRPGGTQYF. In DNA, the CDR3 is TGTGCCAGCAGCTGGCGAATAAGGCCAGGGGGGACCCAGTACTTC.

The CDR3 DNA is TGTGCCAGCAGTCGTAGCGGGGGGGCCCTCACAGATACGCAGTATTTT. Residues: CASSRSGGALTDTQYF. The chain is built from TRBV2 and TRBJ2-3; 11 bases fit TRBD2. This CDR3 comprises 16 residues. Germline V CDR1 and CDR2: SNHLY, FYNNEI. With V trimmed by 5 bases and J by 2 bases, 6 bases remained unmatched.

The genes are TRBV5-1 and TRBJ1-2; D is possibly TRBD1 (5 bases). The CDR3 extends over 14 amino acids. The V gene's germline CDR1 is SGHRS and CDR2 YFSETQ. Trimming cost V 0 bases and J 8 bases, with 14 bases left between them. Here the CDR3 reads CASSLVPGFYGYTF. The CDR3 nucleotides read TGCGCCAGCAGCTTGGTCCCAGGGTTTTACGGCTACACCTTC.

V and J are TRBV2 and TRBJ2-3; D is unclear. Trimming stripped 4 bases from V and 10 bases from J, with 9 bases between. Looked up from germline, CDR1 is SNHLY and CDR2 is FYNNEI. The CDR3 covers 11 residues. The chain's CDR3 is CASSAINPQYF. CDR3 nucleotides: TGTGCCAGCAGTGCTATTAATCCGCAGTATTTT. The full variable domain, in which reference TRBV2 and TRBJ2-3 provide the parts outside the CDR3, is EPEVTQTPSHQVTQMGQEVILRCVPISNHLYFYWYRQILGQKVEFLVSFYNNEISEKSEIFDDQFSVERPDGSNFTLKIRSTKLEDSAMYFCASSAINPQYFGPGTRLTVL.

The chain carries TRBV28 and TRBJ2-7; 11 nucleotides agree with TRBD1. This CDR3 region has 15 residues. CDR1 is MDHEN, CDR2 SYDVKM, per germline. V dropped 1 base and J dropped 2; count of bases not matched to a gene: 1. CDR3 sequence reads: CASSLSGQGAYEQYF. In nucleotides, the CDR3 is TGTGCCAGCAGTTTATCGGGACAGGGGGCCTACGAGCAGTACTTC.

This clone turned up a few times. The CDR3 bases are TGTGCCAGCAGTGAACGTGGCGGGACCGCCTACAATGAGCAGTTCTTC. Translated, it gives CASSERGGTAYNEQFF. V is TRBV6-1 and J is TRBJ2-1; a weak D match, TRBD2 (6 bases). Germline CDR1 and CDR2: MNHNS and SASEGT. Trimming cost V 2 bases and J 2 bases, with 13 bases left between them. The CDR3 length is 16 residues.

The V gene is TRBV4-3, the J gene TRBJ1-1, with D unresolved. In germline, CDR1 is LGHNA, CDR2 YSLEER. V dropped 4 bases and J dropped 3 bases, with 15 bases sitting between them. The CDR3 has 15 residues. The chain's CDR3 is CASSPNLKRDTEAFF. The CDR3 DNA is TGCGCCAGCAGCCCTAACCTGAAGCGGGACACTGAAGCTTTCTTT.

The rearrangement links TRBV30 to TRBJ1-2; D perhaps matches TRBD1 (6 bases). In germline, CDR1 is GTSNPN, CDR2 SVGIG (reference sequence). V was trimmed by 3 bases and J by 3 bases, leaving 14 bases between them. CDR3 length equals 14 residues. Here the CDR3 DNA reads TGTGCCTGGAGATATGGGGGCGTCGACTATGGCTACACCTTC. It encodes CAWRYGGVDYGYTF.

This sequence joins TRBV11-2 and TRBJ2-1; TRBD1 might be the D (5 bases). There are 17 residues in the CDR3. V was clipped by 7 bases and J by 5 bases, with 24 bases between them. Looked up from germline, CDR1 is SGHAT and CDR2 is FQNNGV. The CDR3 spells CASTSTGVQVFNNEQFF. The CDR3 nucleotides read TGTGCCAGCACCTCCACGGGTGTACAGGTTTTTAACAATGAGCAGTTCTTC.

The J gene is TRBJ1-2, the V gene TRBV7-8, with no clear D. Germline V gene data show CDR1 as SGHVS and CDR2 as FQNEAQ. This CDR3 region has 14 residues. Trimming left V 5 bases short and J 0 bases short, with 10 bases between. The CDR3 DNA reads TGTGCCAGCAGCCTAGGGAGCGCTAACTATGGCTACACCTTC. The encoded protein is CASSLGSANYGYTF.

V and J are TRBV5-6 and TRBJ1-2, with unresolved D. The CDR3 covers 14 residues. Germline assignment: CDR1 SGHDT and CDR2 YYEEEE. V was pared by 2 bases and J by 4 bases, with 12 bases between. The CDR3 nucleotides are TGTGCCAGCAGCTTAGGAGGAACACTCTATGGCTACACCTTC. It is translated as CASSLGGTLYGYTF. The full variable domain, with the rest looked up from reference TRBV5-6 and TRBJ1-2, is DAGVTQSPTHLIKTRGQQVTLRCSPKSGHDTVSWYQQALGQGPQFIFQYYEEEERQRGNFPDRFSGHQFPNYSSELNVNALLLGDSALYLCASSLGGTLYGYTFGSGTRLTVV.

This chain uses TRBV5-1 with TRBJ2-7; 8 bases match TRBD1. Germline-derived CDR1 and CDR2 are SGHRS and YFSETQ. The CDR3 is 16 residues long. Trimming removed 0 bases from V and 3 bases from J; junction bases left unmatched: 8. CDR3 coding DNA: TGCGCCAGCAGCTTGGCGATGGACAGGGCGCACTACGAGCAGTACTTC. Amino acids: CASSLAMDRAHYEQYF.

V usage is TRBV11-1 and J usage is TRBJ2-2; a possible D gene is TRBD1 (6 bases). Trimming pared 2 bases from V and 7 bases from J, leaving 14 bases between. Germline CDR1 is SGHAT and CDR2 is FQDESV (reference sequence). CDR3 size: 15 residues. Written as DNA, the CDR3 is TGTGCCAGCAGCTTATGGCCAGGGGAGCACGGGGAGCTGTTTTTT. Translating it yields CASSLWPGEHGELFF.

The J gene is TRBJ2-5, the V gene TRBV30; 8 nucleotides agree with TRBD1. The CDR3 runs to 13 residues. V was pared by 4 bases and J by 4 bases, with 5 bases of the junction left unmatched. Per germline, CDR1 GTSNPN and CDR2 SVGIG (reference sequence). CDR3 DNA: TGTGCCTGGAAGAGCGACAGGGGAGAGACCCAGTACTTC. Translating gives CAWKSDRGETQYF.

The chain carries TRBV15 and TRBJ2-1; a weak D match, TRBD1 (6 bases). Germline V CDR1 and CDR2: LNHNV, YYDKDF (reference sequence). This CDR3 region has 15 residues. V was trimmed by 1 base and J by 2 bases, leaving 9 bases between them. This chain's CDR3 is CATSRGGTTYNEQFF. As DNA, the CDR3 is TGTGCCACCAGCAGAGGAGGGACAACCTACAATGAGCAGTTCTTC.

The chain employs TRBV10-3 and TRBJ1-2; perhaps TRBD1 as D (6 bases). The germline V gene has CDR1 ENHRY and CDR2 SYGVKD. The CDR3 covers 12 residues. The V gene lost 7 bases and the J gene lost 2 bases, with 8 bases spanning the gap. CDR3 nucleotides: TGTGCCATCAACAGGGACAACTATGGCTACACCTTC. This sequence encodes CAINRDNYGYTF.

The chain links TRBV2 to TRBJ2-5; D is ambiguous. The CDR3 loop spans 14 amino acids. Trimming took 3 bases from V and 3 from J, leaving 11 bases between them. Germline V gene sequence: CDR1 SNHLY, CDR2 FYNNEI. This CDR3 reads CASSEHGQKETQYF. The DNA for the CDR3 is TGTGCCAGCAGTGAGCATGGGCAAAAAGAGACCCAGTACTTC.

The chain links TRBV28 to TRBJ1-2, with 8 positions matching TRBD1. V was clipped by 1 base and J by 4 bases; unmatched bases: 5. There are 15 residues in the CDR3. Germline V gene data show CDR1 as MDHEN and CDR2 as SYDVKM. The CDR3 reads CASSLSDRDFYGYTF. CDR3 in DNA: TGTGCCAGCAGTTTATCGGACAGGGATTTCTATGGCTACACCTTC.

The chain has TRBV25-1 and TRBJ2-7; 8 bases agree with TRBD1. The V gene end was trimmed by 3 bases and the J gene end by 4 bases; junction bases not matched to a gene: 2. Germline CDR1 reads MGHDK; CDR2 reads SYGVNS. The CDR3 contains 13 residues. Written as DNA, the CDR3 is TGTGCCAGCAGTGACAGGGGGCTGTACGAGCAGTACTTC. Amino acid sequence: CASSDRGLYEQYF.

This clone has a single count. This chain joins TRBV21-1 and TRBJ2-1; the table's TRBD1 call for D was not verified on the DNA. TRBV21-1 is reported as a pseudogene. This CDR3 contains 15 residues. The CDR3 coding sequence is TGTGCCAGCAGCTCGGAAGGGGTCTCCTACAATGAGCAGTTCTTC. The encoded protein is CASSSEGVSYNEQFF.

A few counts support this clone. V is TRBV9 and J is TRBJ2-5, with 13 bases lining up with TRBD2. The V and J ends lost 4 bases and 1 base, in that order; junction bases with no gene match: 7. Germline V CDR1 and CDR2: SGDLS, YYNGEE. CDR3 length: 17 residues. The CDR3: CASSPRLAGGTQETQYF. In DNA, the CDR3 is TGTGCCAGCAGCCCACGACTAGCGGGGGGAACCCAAGAGACCCAGTACTTC.

J is TRBJ2-7 and V is TRBV2, with no clear D. Looked up from germline, CDR1 is SNHLY and CDR2 is FYNNEI. The length of the CDR3 is 12 residues. The V gene lost 8 bases and the J gene lost 3 bases, with 11 bases spanning the gap. DNA for the CDR3: TGTGCCAGCTCTGACACCCGCTACGAGCAGTACTTC. Protein: CASSDTRYEQYF.

The rearrangement links TRBV7-3 to TRBJ2-1, with D tentatively TRBD2 (5 bases). Germline assignment: CDR1 SGHTA and CDR2 FQGTGA. V was cut by 5 bases and J by 6 bases, with 17 bases left in between. The CDR3 runs to 15 residues. The chain's CDR3 is CASSLNPAGTNEQFF. The CDR3 DNA is TGTGCCAGCAGCCTAAATCCGGCGGGCACCAATGAGCAGTTCTTC.